Detailed here is one T cell receptor (beta chain). Its matching antigen is unknown. The sample is drawn from a study of a mutant IDH1 vaccine in newly diagnosed glioma. The wider study: Patients under treatment included approximately 60% males and around 38% females and had a mean age of approximately 44 years. Earlier care involved radiotherapy, temozolomide, or both, and the majority received both.

CDR1 is MNHEY and CDR2 is SMNVEV in the germline V gene (reference sequence). The ends were cut back, 6 bases at V and 2 bases at J, with 9 bases in the middle. The CDR3 is made up of 13 amino acids. The time point was: week 11, during vaccination. Each vaccine dose was 300 ug of mutant IDH1 20-mer peptide, with topical imiquimod. Generated by immunoSEQ multiplex PCR, the TCRdb table keeps only in-frame clones and is missing some. The sample lists around 65,000 clones, about four fifths occurring once. The chain joins TRBV27 to TRBJ2-3, with no clear D. This clonotype was sampled from a man aged 45-60 years with glioma. This material consisted of PBMCs, taken from a glioma patient whose treatment included an IDH1 peptide vaccine. The CDR3 region is CASRGIDTDTQYF. The CDR3, as DNA: TGTGCCAGCAGGGGGATAGACACAGATACGCAGTATTTT.